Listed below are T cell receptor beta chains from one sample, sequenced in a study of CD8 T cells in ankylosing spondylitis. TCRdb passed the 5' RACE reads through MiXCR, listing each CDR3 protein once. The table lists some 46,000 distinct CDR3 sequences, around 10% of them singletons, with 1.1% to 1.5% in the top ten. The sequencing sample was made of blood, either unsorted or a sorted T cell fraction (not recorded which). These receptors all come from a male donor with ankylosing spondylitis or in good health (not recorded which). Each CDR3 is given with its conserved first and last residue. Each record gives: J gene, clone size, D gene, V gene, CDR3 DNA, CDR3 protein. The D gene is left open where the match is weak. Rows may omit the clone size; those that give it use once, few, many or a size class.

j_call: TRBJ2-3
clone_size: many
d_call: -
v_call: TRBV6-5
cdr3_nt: TGTGCCAGCAGTTACCTAATAACCGATACGCAGTATTTT
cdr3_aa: CASSYLITDTQYF

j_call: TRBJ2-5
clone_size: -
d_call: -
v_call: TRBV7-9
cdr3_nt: TGTGCCAGCAGCTTAGTTGGAGCGACCCAGTACTTC
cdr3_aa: CASSLVGATQYF

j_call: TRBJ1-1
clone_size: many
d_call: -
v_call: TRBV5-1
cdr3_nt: TGCGCCAGCAGCTTGGATGCAGGGCGGACTGAAGCTTTCTTT
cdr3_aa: CASSLDAGRTEAFF

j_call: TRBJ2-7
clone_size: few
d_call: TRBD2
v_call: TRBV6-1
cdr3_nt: TGTGCCAGCAGTCGGCCTAGCGGGGTAACCTACGAGCAGTACTTC
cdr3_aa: CASSRPSGVTYEQYF

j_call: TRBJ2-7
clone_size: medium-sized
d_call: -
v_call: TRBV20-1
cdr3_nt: TGCAGTGCTACAGGGTACACCTACGAGCAGTACTTC
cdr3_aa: CSATGYTYEQYF

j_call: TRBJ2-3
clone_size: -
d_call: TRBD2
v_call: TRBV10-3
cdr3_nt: TGTGCCATCAGAGCCGCTAGCGGGGAAACAGATACGCAGTATTTT
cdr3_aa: CAIRAASGETDTQYF

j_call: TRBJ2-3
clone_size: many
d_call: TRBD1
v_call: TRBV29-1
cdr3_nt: TGCAGCGTTGAGACAGGGAACACAGATACGCAGTATTTT
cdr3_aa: CSVETGNTDTQYF

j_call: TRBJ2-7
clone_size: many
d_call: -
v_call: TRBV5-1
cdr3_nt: TGCGCCAGCAGCTTGACCAGCGGATCCTACGAGCAGTACTTC
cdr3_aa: CASSLTSGSYEQYF

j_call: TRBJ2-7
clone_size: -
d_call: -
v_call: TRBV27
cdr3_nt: TGTGCCAGCAGTTTATCCCCCCCCCGGTTAGCGCAGTACTTC
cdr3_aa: CASSLSPPRLAQYF

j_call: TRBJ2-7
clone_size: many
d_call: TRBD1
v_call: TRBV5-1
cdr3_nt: TGCGCCAGCAGCAAAACAGGGGCCGTCTACGAGCAGTACTTC
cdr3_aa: CASSKTGAVYEQYF